This T cell receptor (beta chain) was captured in a study of cytomegalovirus exposure and HLA in healthy donors. Study-wide results and caveats: Several of the most significant clusters appeared, in a later analysis, to be linked to common viral pathogens. A later analysis linked a missense DCLRE1C variant to TCR beta V- and J-gene trimming.

As for this clone: Its antigen is not identified.

Amplification used 60 Vbeta primers and 13 Jbeta primers. The assay was immunoSEQ multiplex PCR, and TCRdb's table has in-frame clones only and misses some. This sample has about 93,000 clones, with about four fifths found just once. Germline CDR1 and CDR2: LGHNA and YSLEER. The CDR3 extends over 17 amino acids. V lost 0 bases to trimming and J lost 3 bases, with 17 bases between them. This receptor was identified in a man aged 25 to 40 in good health and CMV-seronegative. The V call is TRBV4-3, the J call TRBJ1-2; tentative D call: TRBD1 (6 bases). The sequenced sample was PBMCs. The CDR3 protein is CASSQDGGGSNHYGYTF. CDR3 DNA sequence: TGCGCCAGCAGCCAAGATGGGGGGGGCTCTAACCACTATGGCTACACCTTC.